This T cell receptor (beta chain) was captured in a study of T cell responses to AZD1222 COVID-19 vaccine. The method was immunoSEQ multiplex PCR; TCRdb's version includes in-frame clones alone and lacks a portion of them. The sample consists of some 110,000 clones, over 75% of them appearing once. As to this clone: Its specificity is unknown.

Whole-study findings and limits: Clonal diversity may have been underestimated, and the donors were mostly white British, with more females than males.

The CDR3 runs to 13 residues. Germline assignment: CDR1 MNHEY and CDR2 SVGAGI. Trimming at V came to 7 bases and at J to 4 bases, leaving 4 bases not matched to a gene. The clonotype originates from an adult in good health. The chain uses TRBV6-5 and TRBJ1-1, with 9 positions matching TRBD1. The source material was peripheral blood, sampled on day 0 of MenACWY control vaccination. The CDR3, as DNA: TGTGCCAGCAATAACAGGGGGCCCACTGAAGCTTTCTTT. Its protein is CASNNRGPTEAFF.